The 30 T cell receptor beta chains reported below all come from one sample, sequenced in a study of cytomegalovirus exposure and HLA in healthy donors. Both 60 Vbeta primers and 13 Jbeta primers went into the PCR. TCRdb's table, derived via immunoSEQ multiplex PCR, lists solely in-frame clones and lacks some. The data hold 100,000 to 150,000 clones, with less than 80% observed a single time. Sequencing was performed on PBMCs. All receptors come from a middle-aged man in good health and CMV-seropositive.

This sequence joins TRBV19 and TRBJ1-2, with D hard to call. From germline, CDR1 is LNHDA and CDR2 SQIVND (reference sequence). The CDR3 runs 14 residues. V lost 6 bases and J lost 4, with 15 bases in between. The CDR3 nucleotides are TGTGCCAGTAGCCCCGCCCAGGCGCTCTATGGCTACACCTTC. It encodes CASSPAQALYGYTF.

V gene TRBV7-2 combines with J gene TRBJ1-3; a possible D gene is TRBD1 (5 bases). The CDR3 consists of 13 residues. Trimming removed 1 base from V and 8 bases from J, with 9 bases in between. Germline CDR1 reads SGHTA; CDR2 reads FQGNSA. In DNA, the CDR3 is TGTGCCAGCAGCTTAGGCGGGGGAGACACCATATATTTT. Protein: CASSLGGGDTIYF.

The chain links TRBV19 to TRBJ1-1, with 12 bases identical to TRBD1. Germline V CDR1 and CDR2: LNHDA, SQIVND (reference sequence). The junction had 21 bases not matched to a gene; V was cut back by 6 bases and J by 4 bases. This CDR3 is 20 amino acids long. For the CDR3, the DNA is TGTGCCAGTAGCCCTCTTCCGGGACAGGGGGCGCGGTATGGGAGCACTGAAGCTTTCTTT. This gives the protein CASSPLPGQGARYGSTEAFF.

The chain couples TRBV6-6 to TRBJ2-1, with 10 bases fitting TRBD2. Germline V gives CDR1 MNHNY, CDR2 SVGAGI (reference sequence). CDR3 size: 15 residues. The V gene end was trimmed by 0 bases and the J gene end by 9 bases; junction bases not matched to a gene: 5. CDR3 in DNA: TGTGCCAGCAGTTACTCGGCTAGCGGGAGAGCTGAGCAGTTCTTC. Encoded protein: CASSYSASGRAEQFF.

The V and J genes are TRBV5-5 and TRBJ2-7, with 7 bases matching TRBD1. V trimming: 5 bases; J trimming: 4 bases; junction bases outside the gene matches: 15. Germline V gene sequence: CDR1 SGHKS, CDR2 YYEKEE (reference sequence). This CDR3 region has 16 residues. The CDR3 DNA reads TGTGCCAGCAGAAAGAGGCTCGGGGACAGCGAGTACGAGCAGTACTTC. Its translation: CASRKRLGDSEYEQYF.

The V gene is TRBV30, the J gene TRBJ2-5; tentatively, D is TRBD1 (5 bases). Germline CDR1 is GTSNPN and CDR2 is SVGIG (reference sequence). The germline V and J ends were trimmed by 4 bases and 5 bases, with 8 bases remaining between them. This CDR3 spans 11 amino acids. The CDR3 sequence is CAWTSGETQYF. DNA of the CDR3: TGTGCCTGGACCTCAGGGGAGACCCAGTACTTC. The full variable domain, with the rest looked up from reference TRBV30 and TRBJ2-5, is SQTIHQWPATLVQPVGSPLSLECTVEGTSNPNLYWYRQAAGRGLQLLFYSVGIGQISSEVPQNLSASRPQDRQFILSSKKLLLSDSGFYLCAWTSGETQYFGPGTRLLVL.

The rearrangement uses TRBV5-4 and TRBJ1-1; 8 bases are a match to TRBD1. CDR1 and CDR2 (germline): SGHNT, YYREEE (reference sequence). J gave up 0 bases and V 3 bases, and 13 bases lay outside the gene matches. There are 18 residues in the CDR3. CDR3 DNA: TGTGCCAGCAGCTCCCGAGTGACAGGGGCGCGAATGAACACTGAAGCTTTCTTT. Encoded protein: CASSSRVTGARMNTEAFF.

The genes are TRBV7-2 and TRBJ2-7, with D tentatively TRBD2 (6 bases). V was cut by 1 base and J by 4 bases, with 17 bases left in between. Per the germline V gene, CDR1 is SGHTA and CDR2 is FQGNSA. CDR3 length: 16 residues. In nucleotides, the CDR3 is TGTGCCAGCAGCTTAGGCGGGACGTCCCGAGGGTACGAGCAGTACTTC. Translating it yields CASSLGGTSRGYEQYF. Full variable domain (missing parts from reference TRBV7-2 and TRBJ2-7): GAGVSQSPSNKVTEKGKDVELRCDPISGHTALYWYRQSLGQGLEFLIYFQGNSAPDKSGLPSDRFSAERTGGSVSTLTIQRTQQEDSAVYLCASSLGGTSRGYEQYFGPGTRLTVT.

The sample holds a few counts of this clone. The V and J genes are TRBV5-1 and TRBJ1-1, with 12 bases that match TRBD1. This CDR3 comprises 17 residues. After removal of 5 bases from V and 3 bases from J, the junction contained 11 bases not matched to a gene. CDR1 is SGHRS, CDR2 YFSETQ, per germline. CDR3 bases: TGCGCCAGCAGAGACCGGGACAGGGGGCGGACGGACACTGAAGCTTTCTTT. Its translation is CASRDRDRGRTDTEAFF.

The table lists this clone with a count of one. This chain links TRBV29-1 with TRBJ2-1; 9 bases map to TRBD2. Trimming took 3 bases from V and 5 from J; bases not matched to a gene: 11. In germline, CDR1 is SQVTM, CDR2 ANQGSEA. This CDR3 is 16 amino acids long. The chain's CDR3 is CSVDAGLAGRHNEQFF. In DNA, the CDR3 is TGCAGCGTTGACGCGGGACTAGCAGGAAGACACAATGAGCAGTTCTTC.

V gene TRBV18 combines with J gene TRBJ1-6; D not certain. Germline lookup yields CDR1 KGHSH and CDR2 LQKENI. The CDR3 is made up of 16 amino acids. The V gene lost 3 bases and the J gene lost 5 bases, with 14 bases spanning the gap. The CDR3 nucleotides read TGTGCCAGCTCACCCCAGTTAGGGAGTAATAATTCACCCCTCCACTTT. It specifies CASSPQLGSNNSPLHF. The variable domain in full, with the rest retrieved from reference TRBV18 and TRBJ1-6, is NAGVMQNPRHLVRRRGQEARLRCSPMKGHSHVYWYRQLPEEGLKFMVYLQKENIIDESGMPKERFSAEFPKEGPSILRIQQVVRGDSAAYFCASSPQLGSNNSPLHFGNGTRLTVT.

This clone was seen just once. J is TRBJ2-7 and V is TRBV2, with a tentative D call TRBD1 (6 bases). The CDR3 contains 14 residues. CDR1 is SNHLY and CDR2 is FYNNEI in the germline V gene. The V end lost 8 bases, the J end lost 0 bases, and 14 bases lay between the germline ends. The DNA for the CDR3 is TGTGCCAGCCTCAAGGGGGACCTCTCCTACGAGCAGTACTTC. Its translation: CASLKGDLSYEQYF.

This chain joins TRBV6-5 and TRBJ2-7, with 7 bases matching TRBD1. CDR1 MNHEY and CDR2 SVGAGI come from the germline V gene. J lost 5 bases, V lost 3 bases, and 4 bases had no gene match. The CDR3 length is 13 residues. The CDR3 nucleotides read TGTGCCAGCAGTTATGACAGGGCGGACGAGCAGTACTTC. Translation: CASSYDRADEQYF.

The chain joins TRBV4-1 to TRBJ2-3, with 14 bases lining up with TRBD2. With V trimmed by 4 bases and J by 6 bases, 9 bases remained unmatched. This CDR3 contains 17 residues. Germline V gene data show CDR1 as MGHRA and CDR2 as YSYEKL. The CDR3 nucleotides read TGCGCCAGCAGCCTACGACTAGCGGGGGGGCTTGGCGATACGCAGTATTTT. Its protein product is CASSLRLAGGLGDTQYF.

This clone was observed a handful of times. The same CDR3 is also encoded by other DNA sequences in this sample. This sequence joins TRBV30 and TRBJ1-3; D call uncertain. This CDR3 comprises 15 residues. The V end was cut by 4 bases, the J end by 4 bases, with 17 bases between. Germline-derived CDR1 and CDR2 are GTSNPN and SVGIG (reference sequence). The CDR3 nucleotides are TGTGCCTGGACCCGGGATACCAAGTCCGGAAACACCATATATTTT. Translating gives CAWTRDTKSGNTIYF.

The chain joins TRBV27 to TRBJ2-6; 8 nucleotides line up with TRBD2. The V segment lost 8 bases and the J segment 1 base; nucleotides outside the gene matches: 19. Germline CDR1 and CDR2: MNHEY and SMNVEV (reference sequence). This CDR3 spans 20 amino acids. CDR3 sequence: CASAYFRGGRGRSGANVLTF. The CDR3 DNA is TGTGCCAGCGCCTACTTTCGGGGGGGCAGGGGAAGGTCTGGGGCCAACGTCCTGACTTTC.

The rearrangement joins TRBV29-1 to TRBJ1-2; 9 bases agree with TRBD1. The germline CDR1 and CDR2 sequences are SQVTM and ANQGSEA. The CDR3 sequence is 14 residues long. The V segment lost 1 base and the J segment 4 bases; nucleotides outside the gene matches: 4. The CDR3 reads CSVEGTGDSYGYTF. The CDR3 DNA is TGCAGCGTTGAAGGGACAGGGGATTCCTATGGCTACACCTTC.

The chain couples TRBV11-3 to TRBJ2-1, with TRBD2 matching over 7 bases. Germline V gene lookup returns CDR1 SGHNT and CDR2 YENEEA. J was trimmed by 8 bases and V by 1 base; bases with no gene match: 5. The CDR3 sequence is 14 residues long. CDR3 sequence: CASSLGRERHEQFF. CDR3 DNA sequence: TGTGCCAGCAGCTTAGGGCGGGAGAGGCATGAGCAGTTCTTC. The complete variable domain, with remaining parts taken from reference TRBV11-3 and TRBJ2-1, reads EAGVVQSPRYKIIEKKQPVAFWCNPISGHNTLYWYLQNLGQGPELLIRYENEEAVDDSQLPKDRFSAERLKGVDSTLKIQPAELGDSAVYLCASSLGRERHEQFFGPGTRLTVL.

The gene calls are TRBV2 and TRBJ2-5; 9 bases fit TRBD1. CDR3 length equals 13 residues. Germline CDR1 and CDR2: SNHLY and FYNNEI. V lost 4 bases and J lost 9; bases outside the gene matches: 6. This chain's CDR3 is CASSGTGEGAQYF. CDR3 DNA: TGTGCCAGCAGTGGGACAGGGGAAGGGGCCCAGTACTTC.

J is TRBJ1-2 and V is TRBV9; 10 bases align to TRBD1. With V trimmed by 2 bases and J by 4 bases, 11 bases remained unmatched. CDR1 is SGDLS and CDR2 is YYNGEE in the germline V gene. CDR3 length: 17 amino acids. Here the CDR3 DNA reads TGTGCCAGCAGCGTGGGGGTCCCGGGACAGGGGCCCTATGGCTACACCTTC. It specifies CASSVGVPGQGPYGYTF.

The rearrangement uses TRBV9 and TRBJ2-5; the match to TRBD2 covers 8 bases. The CDR3 has 17 amino acids. The V gene's germline CDR1 is SGDLS and CDR2 YYNGEE. V lost 3 bases and J lost 3; bases outside the gene matches: 13. CDR3 in amino acids: CASSESPGGLGEETQYF. For the CDR3, the DNA is TGTGCCAGCAGCGAGAGCCCGGGGGGGCTCGGGGAAGAGACCCAGTACTTC.

This chain connects TRBV18 to TRBJ1-5, with 9 bases lining up with TRBD1. This CDR3 is built from 16 residues. CDR1 and CDR2 from the germline V gene are KGHSH and LQKENI. V dropped 10 bases and J dropped 0; count of bases not matched to a gene: 10. The CDR3 DNA reads as TGTGCCAACTCGCGGGACAGGGCTTATAGCAATCAGCCCCAGCATTTT. Protein sequence: CANSRDRAYSNQPQHF.

CDR3 DNA: TGTGCCAGCAGCTTCGGGACTCCAAATGAGCAGTTCTTC. Encoded protein: CASSFGTPNEQFF. V is TRBV7-9 and J is TRBJ2-1; tentatively, D is TRBD2 (6 bases). The germline V gene encodes CDR1 SEHNR and CDR2 FQNEAQ (reference sequence). V shed 3 bases and J shed 7 bases, with 10 bases lying between them. The CDR3 has 13 amino acids.

This chain joins TRBV19 and TRBJ1-5; 7 nucleotides agree with TRBD1. Germline loops: CDR1 LNHDA, CDR2 SQIVND (reference sequence). This CDR3 comprises 15 residues. V lost 6 bases to trimming and J lost 9 bases; unmatched junction nucleotides: 14. CDR3 protein: CASSSGTASSGPQHF. The CDR3 nucleotides are TGTGCCAGTAGCTCCGGGACAGCCTCTTCGGGGCCCCAGCATTTT.

This chain connects TRBV15 to TRBJ1-2; the D gene is possibly TRBD1 (5 bases). V lost 6 bases, J lost 5 bases, and 19 bases lay in between. CDR1 LNHNV and CDR2 YYDKDF come from the germline V gene (reference sequence). This CDR3 spans 15 amino acids. The CDR3 DNA reads TGTGCCACCAGTCCCTCTGGTTCTCCAGGGTATGGCTACACCTTC. Protein sequence: CATSPSGSPGYGYTF.

V gene TRBV29-1 combines with J gene TRBJ2-7, with 10 nucleotides matching TRBD1. Germline V gives CDR1 SQVTM, CDR2 ANQGSEA. J lost 5 bases, V lost 6 bases, and 4 bases had no gene match. This CDR3 spans 12 amino acids. The CDR3 loop is CSVRTGGHEQYF. The CDR3 DNA reads TGCAGCGTGCGGACAGGGGGGCACGAGCAGTACTTC.

This clone was counted a few times. The rearrangement joins TRBV5-5 to TRBJ1-2, with 7 bases identical to TRBD1. V trimming: 0 bases; J trimming: 7 bases; junction bases outside the gene matches: 3. Per germline, CDR1 SGHKS and CDR2 YYEKEE (reference sequence). The CDR3 totals 13 residues. CDR3 sequence reads: CASSLAGGSGYTF. The CDR3 nucleotides are TGTGCCAGCAGCTTGGCAGGGGGAAGTGGCTACACCTTC.

This chain joins TRBV2 and TRBJ2-1; 9 bases align to TRBD2. V shed 7 bases and J 8 bases; nucleotides not matched to a gene: 9. Per the germline V gene, CDR1 is SNHLY and CDR2 is FYNNEI. This CDR3 has 14 residues. The CDR3: CASNLAGRPHEQFF. In DNA, the CDR3 is TGTGCCAGCAACCTAGCGGGACGTCCCCATGAGCAGTTCTTC. Based on the CDR3 plus reference TRBV2 and TRBJ2-1, the full variable domain is EPEVTQTPSHQVTQMGQEVILRCVPISNHLYFYWYRQILGQKVEFLVSFYNNEISEKSEIFDDQFSVERPDGSNFTLKIRSTKLEDSAMYFCASNLAGRPHEQFFGPGTRLTVL.

The V and J genes are TRBV7-2 and TRBJ2-3, with 9 nucleotides matching TRBD2. After removal of 6 bases from V and 4 bases from J, the junction contained 11 bases not matched to a gene. Germline-derived CDR1 and CDR2 are SGHTA and FQGNSA. The CDR3 has 16 residues. CDR3 sequence: CASSQISGSEPDTQYF. In nucleotides, the CDR3 is TGTGCCAGCAGTCAGATTAGCGGGAGCGAGCCAGATACGCAGTATTTT.

The CDR3 region is CASSRDLAEGHIQYF. The DNA for the CDR3 is TGTGCCAGCAGTCGGGATCTAGCGGAGGGGCACATTCAGTACTTC. The V call is TRBV6-1, the J call TRBJ2-4, with 7 bases matching TRBD2. The germline V gene encodes CDR1 MNHNS and CDR2 SASEGT. This CDR3 region has 15 residues. V dropped 5 bases and J dropped 8; count of bases not matched to a gene: 12.